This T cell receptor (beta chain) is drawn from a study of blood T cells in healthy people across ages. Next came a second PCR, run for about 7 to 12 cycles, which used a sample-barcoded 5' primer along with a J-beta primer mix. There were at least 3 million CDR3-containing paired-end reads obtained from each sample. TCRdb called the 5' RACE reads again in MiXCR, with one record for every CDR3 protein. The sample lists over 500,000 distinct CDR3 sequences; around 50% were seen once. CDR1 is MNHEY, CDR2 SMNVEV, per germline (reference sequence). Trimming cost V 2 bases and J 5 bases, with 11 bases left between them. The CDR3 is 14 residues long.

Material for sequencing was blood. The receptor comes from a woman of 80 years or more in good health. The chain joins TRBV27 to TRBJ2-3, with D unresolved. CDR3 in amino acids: CASSLGWAGDTQYF. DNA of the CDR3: TGTGCCAGCAGTTTAGGCTGGGCTGGAGATACGCAGTATTTT.